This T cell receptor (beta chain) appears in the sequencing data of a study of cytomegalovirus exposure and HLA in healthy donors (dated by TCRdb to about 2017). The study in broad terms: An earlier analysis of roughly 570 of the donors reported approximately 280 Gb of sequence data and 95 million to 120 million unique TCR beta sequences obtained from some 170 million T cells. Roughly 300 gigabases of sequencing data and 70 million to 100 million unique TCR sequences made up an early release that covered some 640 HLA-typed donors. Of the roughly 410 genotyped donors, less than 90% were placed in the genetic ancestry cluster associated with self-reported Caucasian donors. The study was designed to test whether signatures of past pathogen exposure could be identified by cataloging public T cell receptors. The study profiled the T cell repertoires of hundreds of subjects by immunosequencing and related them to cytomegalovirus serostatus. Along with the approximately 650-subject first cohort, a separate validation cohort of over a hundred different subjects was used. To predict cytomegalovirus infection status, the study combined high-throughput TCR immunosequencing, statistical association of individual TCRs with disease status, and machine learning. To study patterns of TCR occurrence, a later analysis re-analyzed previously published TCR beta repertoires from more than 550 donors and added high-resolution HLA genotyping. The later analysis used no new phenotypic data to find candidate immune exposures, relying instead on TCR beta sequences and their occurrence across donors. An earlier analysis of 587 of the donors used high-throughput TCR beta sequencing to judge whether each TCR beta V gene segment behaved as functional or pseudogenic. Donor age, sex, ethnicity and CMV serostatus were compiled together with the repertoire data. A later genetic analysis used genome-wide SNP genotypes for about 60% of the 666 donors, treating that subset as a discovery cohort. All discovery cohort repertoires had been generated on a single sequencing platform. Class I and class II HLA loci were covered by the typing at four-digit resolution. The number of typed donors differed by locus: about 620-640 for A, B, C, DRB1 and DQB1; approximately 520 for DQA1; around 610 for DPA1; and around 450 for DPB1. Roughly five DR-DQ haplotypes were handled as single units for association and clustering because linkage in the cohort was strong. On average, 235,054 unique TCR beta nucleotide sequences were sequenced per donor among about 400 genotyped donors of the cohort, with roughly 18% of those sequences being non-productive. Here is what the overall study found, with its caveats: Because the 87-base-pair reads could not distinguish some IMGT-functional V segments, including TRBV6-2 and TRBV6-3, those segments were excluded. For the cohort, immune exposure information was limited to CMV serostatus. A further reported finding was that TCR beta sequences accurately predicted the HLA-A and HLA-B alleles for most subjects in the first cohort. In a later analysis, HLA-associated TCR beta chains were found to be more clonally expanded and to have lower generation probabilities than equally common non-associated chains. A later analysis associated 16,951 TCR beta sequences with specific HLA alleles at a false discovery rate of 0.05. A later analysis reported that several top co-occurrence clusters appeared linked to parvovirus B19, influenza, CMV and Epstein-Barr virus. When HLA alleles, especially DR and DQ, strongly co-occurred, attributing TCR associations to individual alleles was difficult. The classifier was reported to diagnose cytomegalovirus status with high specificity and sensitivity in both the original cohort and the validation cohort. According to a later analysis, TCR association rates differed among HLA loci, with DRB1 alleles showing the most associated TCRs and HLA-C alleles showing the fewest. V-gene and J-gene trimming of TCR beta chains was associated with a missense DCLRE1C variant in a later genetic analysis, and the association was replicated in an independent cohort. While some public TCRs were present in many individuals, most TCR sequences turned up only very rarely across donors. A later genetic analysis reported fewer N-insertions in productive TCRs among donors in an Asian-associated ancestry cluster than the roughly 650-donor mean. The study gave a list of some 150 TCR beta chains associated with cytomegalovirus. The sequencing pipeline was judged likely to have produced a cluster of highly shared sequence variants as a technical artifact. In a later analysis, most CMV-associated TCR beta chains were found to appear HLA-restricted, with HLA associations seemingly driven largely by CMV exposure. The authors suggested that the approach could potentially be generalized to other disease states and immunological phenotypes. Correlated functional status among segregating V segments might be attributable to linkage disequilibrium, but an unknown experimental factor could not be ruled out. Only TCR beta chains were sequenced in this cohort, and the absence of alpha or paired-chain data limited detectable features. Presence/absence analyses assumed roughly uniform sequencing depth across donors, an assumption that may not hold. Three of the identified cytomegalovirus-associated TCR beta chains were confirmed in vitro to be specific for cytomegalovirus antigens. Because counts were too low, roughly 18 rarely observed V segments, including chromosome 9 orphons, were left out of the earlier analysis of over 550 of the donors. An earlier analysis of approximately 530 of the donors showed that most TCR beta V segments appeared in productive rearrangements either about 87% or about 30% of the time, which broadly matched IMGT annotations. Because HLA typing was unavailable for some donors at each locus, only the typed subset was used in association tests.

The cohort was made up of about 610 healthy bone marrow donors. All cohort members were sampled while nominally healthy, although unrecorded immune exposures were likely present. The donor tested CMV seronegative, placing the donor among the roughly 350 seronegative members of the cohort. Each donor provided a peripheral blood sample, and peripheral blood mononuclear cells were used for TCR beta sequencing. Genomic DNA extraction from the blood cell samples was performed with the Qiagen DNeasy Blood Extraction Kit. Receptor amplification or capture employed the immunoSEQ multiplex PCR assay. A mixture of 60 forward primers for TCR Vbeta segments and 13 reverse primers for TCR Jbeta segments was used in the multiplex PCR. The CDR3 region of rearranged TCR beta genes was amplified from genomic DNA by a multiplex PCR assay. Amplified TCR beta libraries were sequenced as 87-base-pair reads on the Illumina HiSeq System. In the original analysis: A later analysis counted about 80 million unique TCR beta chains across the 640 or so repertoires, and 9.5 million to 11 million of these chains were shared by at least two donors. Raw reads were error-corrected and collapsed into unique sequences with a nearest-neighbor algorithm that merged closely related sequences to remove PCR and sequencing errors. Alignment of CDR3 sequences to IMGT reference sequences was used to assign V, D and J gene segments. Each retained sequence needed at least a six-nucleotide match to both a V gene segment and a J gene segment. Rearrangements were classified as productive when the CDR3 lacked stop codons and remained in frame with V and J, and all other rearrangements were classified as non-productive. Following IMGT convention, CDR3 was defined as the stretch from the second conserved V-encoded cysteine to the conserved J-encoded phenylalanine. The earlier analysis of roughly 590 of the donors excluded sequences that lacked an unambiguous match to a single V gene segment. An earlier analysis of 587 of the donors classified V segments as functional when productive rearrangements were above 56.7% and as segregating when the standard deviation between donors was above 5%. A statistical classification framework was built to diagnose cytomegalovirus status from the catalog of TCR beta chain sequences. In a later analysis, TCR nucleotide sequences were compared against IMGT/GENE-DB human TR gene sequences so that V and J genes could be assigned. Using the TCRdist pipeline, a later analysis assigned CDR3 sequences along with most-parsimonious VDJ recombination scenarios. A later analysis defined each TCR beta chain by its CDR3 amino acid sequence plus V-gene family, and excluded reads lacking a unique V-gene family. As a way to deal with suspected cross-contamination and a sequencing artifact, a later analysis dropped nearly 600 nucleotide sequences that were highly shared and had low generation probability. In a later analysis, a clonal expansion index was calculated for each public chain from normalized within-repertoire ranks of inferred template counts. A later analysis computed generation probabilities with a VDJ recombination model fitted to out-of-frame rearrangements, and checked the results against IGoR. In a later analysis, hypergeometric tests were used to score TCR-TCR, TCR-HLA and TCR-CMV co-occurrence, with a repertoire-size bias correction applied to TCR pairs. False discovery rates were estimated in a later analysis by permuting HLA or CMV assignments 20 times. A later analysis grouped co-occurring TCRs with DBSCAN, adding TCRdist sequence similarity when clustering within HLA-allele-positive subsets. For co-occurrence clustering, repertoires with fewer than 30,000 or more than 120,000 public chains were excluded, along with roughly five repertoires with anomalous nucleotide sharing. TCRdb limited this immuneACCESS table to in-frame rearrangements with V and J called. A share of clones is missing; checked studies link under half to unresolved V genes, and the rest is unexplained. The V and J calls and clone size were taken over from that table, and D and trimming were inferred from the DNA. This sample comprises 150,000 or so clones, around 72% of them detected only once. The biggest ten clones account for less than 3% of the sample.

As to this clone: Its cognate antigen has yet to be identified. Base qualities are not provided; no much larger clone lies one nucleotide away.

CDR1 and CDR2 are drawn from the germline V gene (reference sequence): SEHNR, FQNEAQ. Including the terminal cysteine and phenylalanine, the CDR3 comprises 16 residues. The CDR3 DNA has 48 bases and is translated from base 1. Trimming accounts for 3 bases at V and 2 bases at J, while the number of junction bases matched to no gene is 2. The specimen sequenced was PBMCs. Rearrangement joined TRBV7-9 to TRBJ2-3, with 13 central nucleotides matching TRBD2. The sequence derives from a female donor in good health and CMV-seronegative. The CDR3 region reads CASSFTSGRATDTQYF. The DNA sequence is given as TGTGCCAGCAGCTTCACTAGCGGGAGGGCCACAGATACGCAGTATTTT.